This T cell receptor beta chain was sequenced during a study of T cell repertoires in cytomegalovirus infection. Study in general: It was the public TCR beta signatures that indicated both CMV infection and matching HLA type.

The study, taken as a whole, reports: Cumulated frequencies of public TCR beta families served to identify carriers of CMV plus the relevant HLA. Dominating the ex vivo response were HLA-C-restricted CMV-specific TCR beta clonotypes.

TCRdb independently ran MiXCR on the reads; one entry per CDR3 protein. The repertoire holds some 450,000 distinct CDR3 sequences, with approximately 30% as singletons. There are a few counts of this clonotype. Its antigen remains unknown. This CDR3 has 10 residues. V was shortened by 4 bases and J by 9 bases, with 4 bases between the two germline ends. Germline V CDR1 and CDR2: MNHNS, SASEGT. The clonotype was recovered from a human donor in good health (CMV status not recorded). Some clones in this sample may be carry-over from other donors' samples. The V gene is TRBV6-1, the J gene TRBJ2-1, with D hard to call. Sequencing input: PBMCs. DNA of the CDR3: TGTGCCAGCAGTGGCCTTGAGCAGTTCTTC. This translates into CASSGLEQFF.